These T cell receptor beta chains were read from a single sample in a study of T cell repertoires in cytomegalovirus infection. TCRdb reprocessed the reads via MiXCR and lists one record per CDR3 protein. The table has around 710,000 distinct CDR3 sequences, around 29% seen once. No cognate antigen is known for these TCRs. The starting material was cultured CD8+ T cells from PBMCs, obtained from culture after CMV antigen stimulation. Receptors originate from a human donor in good health (CMV status not recorded). Some clones in this sample may be carry-over from other donors' samples. The CDR3 runs from the conserved cysteine through the conserved F or W. Each record gives: J gene, D gene, V gene, clone size, CDR3 protein, CDR3 DNA. D genes are given only for firm matches. A row's size may be missing; if present it is once, few, many or a size class.

TRBJ2-3	.	TRBV7-2	many	CASSLAMRGSTDTQYF	TGTGCCAGCAGCTTAGCGATGAGGGGAAGCACAGATACGCAGTATTTT
TRBJ2-5	.	TRBV11-2	many	CASSLGYGKETQYF	TGTGCCAGCAGCTTAGGATATGGGAAAGAGACCCAGTACTTC
TRBJ1-2	TRBD1	TRBV6-1	.	CASSYYQGDYGYTF	TGTGCCAGCAGCTACTATCAGGGGGACTATGGCTACACCTTC
TRBJ2-3	.	TRBV7-2	many	CASSLVGGYTDTQYF	TGTGCCAGCAGCTTAGTAGGCGGGTACACAGATACGCAGTATTTT
TRBJ1-2	TRBD1	TRBV27	few	CASRETGFIYGYTF	TGTGCCAGCAGGGAGACAGGGTTTATCTATGGCTACACCTTC
TRBJ2-2	.	TRBV5-4	.	CASSFGTRGRTGELFF	TGTGCCAGCAGCTTTGGGACACGGGGCCGTACCGGGGAGCTGTTTTTT
TRBJ1-6	.	TRBV20-1	.	CSAREDSSDNSPLHF	TGCAGTGCTAGAGAGGACAGTTCCGATAATTCACCCCTCCACTTT
TRBJ1-5	.	TRBV20-1	.	CSRGTGNQPQHF	TGCAGCAGGGGTACCGGCAATCAGCCCCAGCATTTT
TRBJ2-2	.	TRBV15	.	CATRGGTGGVITGELFF	TGTGCCACCAGGGGGGGGACGGGGGGCGTTATCACCGGGGAGCTGTTTTTT
TRBJ2-1	TRBD2	TRBV27	.	CASRYGLARYNEQFF	TGTGCCAGCAGATACGGACTAGCGCGGTACAATGAGCAGTTCTTC
TRBJ2-6	.	TRBV11-3	.	CASSARHGTRANVLTF	TGTGCCAGCAGCGCCCGACATGGAACTAGGGCCAACGTCCTGACTTTC
TRBJ1-3	TRBD1	TRBV4-3	many	CASSQGQGPGNTIYF	TGCGCCAGCAGCCAAGGACAGGGCCCTGGAAACACCATATATTTT
TRBJ2-1	.	TRBV6-5	few	CTSQGVPYNEQFF	TGTACCAGCCAAGGGGTGCCCTACAATGAGCAGTTCTTC
TRBJ2-3	TRBD2	TRBV6-6	.	CASSLIAGGLFSTDTQYF	TGTGCCAGCAGTCTAATAGCGGGGGGGTTATTTAGCACAGATACGCAGTATTTT
TRBJ2-3	.	TRBV6-6	few	CASREADTQYF	TGTGCCAGCAGGGAGGCAGATACGCAGTATTTT
TRBJ1-2	TRBD1	TRBV28	.	CASSLIGDRGGYTF	TGTGCCAGCAGTTTAATCGGCGACAGGGGTGGCTACACCTTC
TRBJ1-4	.	TRBV12-3/TRBV12-4	.	CASSFRGEEKLFF	TGTGCCAGCAGTTTCAGGGGCGAAGAAAAACTGTTTTTT
TRBJ2-1	TRBD1	TRBV7-6	many	CASSFRDRGVYNEQFF	TGTGCCAGCAGCTTCAGGGACAGGGGGGTCTACAATGAGCAGTTCTTC
TRBJ1-3	.	TRBV13	few	CASSSSTDSSGNTIYF	TGTGCCAGCAGCTCTTCGACGGATAGCTCTGGAAACACCATATATTTT
TRBJ2-3	.	TRBV7-8	few	CASSLEGGRGTDTQYF	TGTGCCAGCAGCTTAGAGGGAGGTAGGGGCACAGATACGCAGTATTTT
TRBJ2-5	.	TRBV27	.	CASSPDWARTQYF	TGTGCCAGCAGTCCCGACTGGGCCCGGACCCAGTACTTC
TRBJ1-1	.	TRBV25-1	few	CASSDLGSTEAFF	TGTGCCAGCAGTGATTTAGGGAGTACTGAAGCTTTCTTT
TRBJ1-2	.	TRBV12-3/TRBV12-4	.	CASSFQVQGQWYGYTF	TGTGCCAGCAGTTTCCAGGTCCAGGGGCAATGGTATGGCTACACCTTC
TRBJ1-4	TRBD1	TRBV24-1	few	CATGTGGDEKLFF	TGTGCCACGGGGACAGGGGGTGATGAAAAACTGTTTTTT
TRBJ2-2	.	TRBV4-2	few	CASSQDFPVELFF	TGTGCCAGCAGCCAAGATTTCCCGGTAGAGCTGTTTTTT
TRBJ1-1	.	TRBV5-1	.	CASSSRTAGTEAFF	TGCGCCAGCAGCTCCCGGACGGCGGGGACTGAAGCTTTCTTT
TRBJ2-5	TRBD2	TRBV7-9	.	CASRRSGGVQETQYF	TGTGCCAGCAGACGTAGCGGGGGAGTTCAAGAGACCCAGTACTTC
TRBJ2-1	TRBD2	TRBV18	.	CASSDERGGRNEQFF	TGTGCCAGCTCAGACGAGCGGGGGGGCCGAAATGAGCAGTTCTTC
TRBJ2-3	TRBD2	TRBV29-1	.	CSVDKRGLPTDTQYF	TGCAGCGTTGACAAGCGGGGGTTACCCACAGATACGCAGTATTTT
TRBJ1-1	.	TRBV11-1	.	CASSLEVGQANTEAFF	TGTGCCAGCAGCTTAGAGGTCGGCCAGGCAAACACTGAAGCTTTCTTT
TRBJ1-5	.	TRBV19	few	CASSPSGGSNQPQHF	TGTGCCAGTAGCCCGTCGGGGGGAAGCAATCAGCCCCAGCATTTT
TRBJ2-6	.	TRBV28	.	CASSLSWGWTESSGANVLTF	TGTGCCAGCAGTTTATCTTGGGGGTGGACAGAGAGCTCTGGGGCCAACGTCCTGACTTTC
TRBJ2-7	TRBD2	TRBV27	.	CASRLAGGAYEQYF	TGTGCCAGCAGACTAGCGGGGGGGGCCTACGAGCAGTACTTC
TRBJ2-2	.	TRBV24-1	.	CATSDDHSLAVNTGELFF	TGTGCCACCAGTGATGACCATTCGTTGGCGGTTAACACCGGGGAGCTGTTTTTT
TRBJ1-2	TRBD1	TRBV15	.	CATSRVRKTGVVGYTF	TGTGCCACCAGCAGAGTTAGGAAGACAGGGGTTGTTGGCTACACCTTC
TRBJ1-2	.	TRBV12-5	few	CASGGPNYGYTF	TGTGCTAGTGGAGGGCCTAACTATGGCTACACCTTC
TRBJ1-1	.	TRBV10-2	.	CASSGVFEAFF	TGCGCCAGCAGTGGGGTATTTGAAGCTTTCTTT
TRBJ1-2	TRBD1	TRBV4-1	.	CASSQTGTDYGYTF	TGCGCCAGCAGCCAAACCGGGACAGACTATGGCTACACCTTC
TRBJ1-1	.	TRBV7-9	few	CASSLLDRRNTEAFF	TGTGCCAGCAGCCTACTCGACAGAAGGAACACTGAAGCTTTCTTT
TRBJ1-1	.	TRBV12-3/TRBV12-4	few	CASTFGGVGTEAFF	TGTGCCAGCACCTTCGGGGGTGTAGGCACTGAAGCTTTCTTT
TRBJ1-2	TRBD1	TRBV6-2/TRBV6-3	.	CASNAGGRSIYGYTF	TGTGCCAGCAACGCAGGGGGCCGTTCGATATATGGCTACACCTTC
TRBJ1-5	.	TRBV6-5	.	CASSYSGAPGQPQHF	TGTGCCAGCAGTTACTCTGGCGCCCCTGGGCAGCCCCAGCATTTT
TRBJ1-2	TRBD1	TRBV7-8	few	CASSFRGLGYGYTF	TGTGCCAGCAGCTTCAGGGGGCTCGGCTATGGCTACACCTTC
TRBJ2-3	.	TRBV7-3	.	CVSSPPDRGTQYF	TGTGTCAGCAGCCCCCCCGATAGGGGTACGCAGTATTTT
TRBJ2-2	.	TRBV7-3	.	CASSIDLERRVSTGELFF	TGTGCCAGCAGCATAGACCTGGAACGTCGAGTAAGCACCGGGGAGCTGTTTTTT
TRBJ1-5	.	TRBV19	few	CASSSDSFRAQHF	TGTGCCAGTAGTTCGGACAGTTTTAGGGCCCAGCATTTT
TRBJ1-5	.	TRBV27	.	CASRAGGQPQHF	TGTGCCAGCAGAGCCGGGGGGCAGCCCCAGCATTTT
TRBJ2-3	.	TRBV6-6	few	CASSQDPHPDTQYF	TGTGCCAGCAGTCAGGACCCGCACCCAGATACGCAGTATTTT
TRBJ2-5	.	TRBV7-8	many	CASSSLGGLAQETQYF	TGTGCCAGCAGCTCCCTGGGGGGACTGGCCCAAGAGACCCAGTACTTC
TRBJ1-1	.	TRBV6-4	.	CASSGELNTEAFF	TGTGCCAGCAGTGGAGAATTGAACACTGAAGCTTTCTTT
TRBJ2-5	TRBD2	TRBV7-9	many	CASSSLAGGRETQYF	TGTGCCAGCAGCTCACTAGCGGGGGGAAGAGAGACCCAGTACTTC
TRBJ2-3	.	TRBV6-6	.	CASSYSKRGSTDTQYF	TGTGCCAGCAGTTACTCGAAACGGGGGAGCACAGATACGCAGTATTTT
TRBJ1-5	.	TRBV7-9	few	CASSLGVTEQPQHF	TGTGCCAGCAGCTTAGGAGTCACCGAACAGCCCCAGCATTTT
TRBJ2-7	.	TRBV12-3/TRBV12-4	few	CASSFWFSYEQYF	TGTGCCAGCAGTTTTTGGTTCTCCTACGAGCAGTACTTC